Reported below is one T cell receptor beta chain. This record comes from a study of blood T cell repertoires in COVID-19. As for the study in general: Both acute and convalescent COVID-19 samples were obtained from the United States, Italy and Spain. Sources were T cells, B-cell-depleted T cells, or PBMCs; the material itself was cDNA or gDNA.

This CDR3 comprises 15 residues. Germline V gene data show CDR1 as MNHEY and CDR2 as SVGAGI. Trimming cost V 6 bases and J 4 bases, with 13 bases left between them. Source study methods: Using reference gene primer amplification, nucleated cell counts were estimated. Sequencing used immunoSEQ multiplex PCR; TCRdb keeps in-frame clones, though not all of them. V and J calls and clone size are as listed in that table; D and trimming were resolved from the DNA. This table has 120,000 to 150,000 clones, about 89% appearing once. Sequencing was done on a sample of peripheral blood. The TCR originated in a man between 50 and 59 years old who had recovered from COVID-19. This sequence joins TRBV6-5 and TRBJ2-6; possible D gene TRBD1, 6 bases. CDR3: CASRVTGTGANVLTF. The CDR3 DNA follows: TGTGCCAGCAGGGTTACAGGGACAGGGGCCAACGTCCTGACTTTC.